A single sample is the source of the 4 T cell receptor beta chains below, sequenced in a study of cytomegalovirus exposure and HLA in healthy donors. The PCR had 60 Vbeta and 13 Jbeta primers. The method was immunoSEQ multiplex PCR; TCRdb's version includes in-frame clones alone and lacks a portion of them. The sample includes 72,000 or so clones, around 61% of them seen just once. Sequencing used PBMCs. These receptor sequences come from a woman between 45 and 60 years old in good health and CMV-seronegative.

The chain recombines TRBV18 with TRBJ1-1, with D perhaps TRBD1 (5 bases). The length of the CDR3 is 15 residues. The ends were cut back, 2 bases at V and 0 bases at J, with 10 bases in the middle. CDR1 is KGHSH and CDR2 is LQKENI in the germline V gene. The CDR3 coding sequence is TGTGCCAGCTCACCAAGCAGGGCTTTGAACACTGAAGCTTTCTTT. Its protein product is CASSPSRALNTEAFF.

J is TRBJ2-1 and V is TRBV29-1; 14 bases map to TRBD2. CDR3 size: 14 residues. V gave up 6 bases and J gave up 7 bases; unmatched junction bases: 5. Per the germline V gene, CDR1 is SQVTM and CDR2 is ANQGSEA. This chain's CDR3 is CSVDGLAGGNEQFF. CDR3 DNA: TGCAGCGTCGACGGACTAGCGGGAGGAAATGAGCAGTTCTTC.

The rearrangement joins TRBV30 to TRBJ2-6, with D possibly matching TRBD1 (5 bases). The CDR3 is 15 residues long. V gave up 0 bases and J gave up 4 bases, with 10 bases separating them. Germline assignment: CDR1 GTSNPN and CDR2 SVGIG (reference sequence). The CDR3, as DNA: TGTGCCTGGAGTGTAGGGGCTGACGGGGCCAACGTCCTGACTTTC. Protein: CAWSVGADGANVLTF.

The chain employs TRBV5-1 and TRBJ2-3; no reliable D call. The V gene's germline CDR1 is SGHRS and CDR2 YFSETQ. The CDR3 runs 14 residues. The V and J ends lost 0 bases and 0 bases respectively, with 5 bases between them. DNA of the CDR3: TGCGCCAGCAGCTTGGGGAGTAGCACAGATACGCAGTATTTT. Protein sequence: CASSLGSSTDTQYF.